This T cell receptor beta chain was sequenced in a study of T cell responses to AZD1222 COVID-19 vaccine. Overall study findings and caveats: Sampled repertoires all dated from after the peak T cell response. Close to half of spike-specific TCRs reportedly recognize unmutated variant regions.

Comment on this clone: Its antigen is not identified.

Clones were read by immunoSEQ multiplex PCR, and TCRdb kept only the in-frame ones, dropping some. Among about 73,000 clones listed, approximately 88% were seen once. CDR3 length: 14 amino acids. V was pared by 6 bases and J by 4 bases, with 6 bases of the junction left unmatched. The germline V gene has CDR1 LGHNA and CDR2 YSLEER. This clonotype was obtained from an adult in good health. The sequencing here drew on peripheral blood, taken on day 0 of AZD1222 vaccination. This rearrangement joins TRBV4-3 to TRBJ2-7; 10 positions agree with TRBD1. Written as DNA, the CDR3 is TGCGCCAGCAGTGAAGGGACAGGGGTGTACGAGCAGTACTTC. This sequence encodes CASSEGTGVYEQYF.